This T cell receptor beta chain was profiled in a study of regulatory T cells in long-lasting Graves disease. This clonotype was seen repeatedly, ten times or more. CDR1 and CDR2 (germline): MDHEN, SYDVKM. The CDR3 is made up of 14 amino acids. The V and J ends lost 2 bases and 2 bases respectively, with 10 bases between them. Time point in this sample: newly diagnosed GD, antithyroid drugs for less than 3 months. RNA from PBMCs was the source of the TCR library. HTBI primers from iRepertoire and Arm-PCR of CDR3 regions yielded the TCR beta libraries. Original methodology: Throughout the samples, researchers identified some 62 TRBV and roughly 14 TRBJ segments. TCRdb fed the multiplex PCR reads into MiXCR, producing one record per CDR3 protein. TCRdb, not the original authors, processed these V and J calls. The table shows about 620,000 distinct CDR3 sequences, with roughly 15% occurring only once. These data also featured in a second study, about T cells in Graves' hyperthyroidism and ophthalmopathy. As reported in that work: Newly diagnosed hyperthyroidism, duration under 2 months, in patients aged 18 to 65.

V usage is TRBV28 and J usage is TRBJ2-7, with D tentatively TRBD1 (6 bases). The specimen was peripheral blood mononuclear cells (PBMCs), collected at new diagnosis, from a patient treated with antithyroid drugs. This clonotype was sampled from a woman aged 30 to 39 with Graves disease. CDR3 in amino acids: CASSLGQTPYEQYF. CDR3 in DNA: TGTGCCAGCAGTTTAGGACAGACCCCCTACGAGCAGTACTTC.